The 6 T cell receptor beta chains below all came from one sample that was sequenced in a study of Ad26.COV2.S vaccination and SARS-CoV-2 variants. Treatment here: some 19 received Ad26.COV2.S at low or high dose, single or two shots; a few received placebo; per-sample allocation not given. Following the first vaccine or placebo injection, samples were taken on day 63. Profiling relied on immunoSEQ multiplex PCR, and the TCRdb table lists in-frame clones only, not all of them. The sample comprises approximately 420,000 clones, roughly nine tenths of which are singletons, and roughly 3% rests with the top ten. The sequencing here drew on peripheral blood, taken in a trial of Ad26.COV2.S vaccine versus placebo. All receptors derive from a person between 18 and 65 years old who received the Ad26.COV2.S COVID-19 vaccine or a placebo.

The chain recombines TRBV6-5 with TRBJ2-5, with D unclear. Germline-derived CDR1 and CDR2 are MNHEY and SVGAGI. The germline V and J ends were trimmed by 4 bases and 4 bases, with 7 bases remaining between them. The CDR3 sequence is 12 residues long. CDR3 residues: CASSFLGETQYF. The CDR3 region has the DNA TGTGCCAGCAGTTTCTTGGGAGAGACCCAGTACTTC.

The chain recombines TRBV2 with TRBJ2-3; D call uncertain. The V end was cut by 3 bases, the J end by 2 bases, with 9 bases between. Germline CDR1 SNHLY, CDR2 FYNNEI. The CDR3 is 14 amino acids. The CDR3 sequence is CASSDGLDTDTQYF. The CDR3 DNA sequence: TGTGCCAGCAGTGACGGATTAGACACAGATACGCAGTATTTT.

The chain recombines TRBV3-1 (or the pseudogene TRBV3-2) with TRBJ2-7, with D unresolved. The V end lost 2 bases, the J end lost 5 bases, and 16 bases lay between the germline ends. Germline lookup yields CDR1 LGHDT and CDR2 YNNKEL (reference sequence). The CDR3 covers 15 residues. In DNA, the CDR3 is TGTGCCAGCAGCCAAATGAATATGCCCGTACACGAGCAGTACTTC. Amino acid sequence: CASSQMNMPVHEQYF.

The J gene is TRBJ1-5, the V gene TRBV27; D uncertain. Trimming stripped 3 bases from V and 6 bases from J, with 9 bases between. The CDR3 has 13 amino acids. CDR1 is MNHEY, CDR2 SMNVEV, per germline (reference sequence). The DNA for the CDR3 is TGTGCCAGCAGTTTGGGAATAGGTCAGCCCCAGCATTTT. The encoded protein is CASSLGIGQPQHF.

This clone was detected only once. This sequence joins TRBV7-2 and TRBJ2-1; 12 positions match TRBD1. This CDR3 comprises 16 residues. With 7 bases clipped from V and 7 bases from J, the junction kept 11 bases outside the gene matches. CDR1 is SGHTA, CDR2 FQGNSA, per germline. CDR3 loop: CASTRPGQGAMNEQFF. DNA of the CDR3: TGTGCCAGCACCCGACCGGGACAGGGGGCGATGAATGAGCAGTTCTTC. The whole variable domain, remainder taken from reference TRBV7-2 and TRBJ2-1, is GAGVSQSPSNKVTEKGKDVELRCDPISGHTALYWYRQSLGQGLEFLIYFQGNSAPDKSGLPSDRFSAERTGGSVSTLTIQRTQQEDSAVYLCASTRPGQGAMNEQFFGPGTRLTVL.

This clone was observed a handful of times. The rearrangement links TRBV30 to TRBJ1-2; D remains ambiguous. Trimming took off 2 bases at V and 6 bases at J, with 13 bases between the two ends. CDR3 length: 13 amino acids. From germline, CDR1 is GTSNPN and CDR2 SVGIG (reference sequence). CDR3: CAWSFTTGNGYTF. CDR3 nucleotide sequence: TGTGCCTGGAGTTTCACGACTGGGAATGGCTACACCTTC.